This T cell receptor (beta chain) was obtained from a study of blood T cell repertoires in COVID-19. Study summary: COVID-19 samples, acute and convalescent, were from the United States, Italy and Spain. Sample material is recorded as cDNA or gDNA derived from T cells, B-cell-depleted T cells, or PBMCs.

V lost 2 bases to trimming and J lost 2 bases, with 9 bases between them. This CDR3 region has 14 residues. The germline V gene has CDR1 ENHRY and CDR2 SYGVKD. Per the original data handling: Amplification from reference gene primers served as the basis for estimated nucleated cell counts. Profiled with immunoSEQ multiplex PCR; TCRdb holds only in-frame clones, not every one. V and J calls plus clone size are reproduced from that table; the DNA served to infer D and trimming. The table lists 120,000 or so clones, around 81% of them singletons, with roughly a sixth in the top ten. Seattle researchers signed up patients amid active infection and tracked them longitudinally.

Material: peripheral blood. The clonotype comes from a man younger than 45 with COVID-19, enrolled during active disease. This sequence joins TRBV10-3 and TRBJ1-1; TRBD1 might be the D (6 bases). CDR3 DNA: TGTGCCATCAGTGAGACAGGGCGCAACACTGAAGCTTTCTTT. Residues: CAISETGRNTEAFF.